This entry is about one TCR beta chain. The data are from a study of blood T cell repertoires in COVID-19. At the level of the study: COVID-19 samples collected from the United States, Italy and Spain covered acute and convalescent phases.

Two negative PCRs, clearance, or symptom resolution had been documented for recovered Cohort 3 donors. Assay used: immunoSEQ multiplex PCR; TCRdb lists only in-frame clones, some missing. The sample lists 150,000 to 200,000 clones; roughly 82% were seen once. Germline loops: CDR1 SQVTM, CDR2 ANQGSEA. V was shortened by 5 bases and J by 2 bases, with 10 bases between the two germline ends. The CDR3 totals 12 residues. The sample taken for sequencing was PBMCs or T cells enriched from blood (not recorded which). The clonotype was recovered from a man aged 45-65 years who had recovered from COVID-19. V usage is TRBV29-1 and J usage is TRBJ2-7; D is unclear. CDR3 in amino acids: CSVSYTAYEQYF. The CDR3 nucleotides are TGCAGCGTTTCGTACACCGCCTACGAGCAGTACTTC.